A single sample gave rise to the 5 T cell receptor beta chains below, sequenced in a study of T-cell memory formation after mild COVID-19. TCRdb passed the 5' RACE reads through MiXCR, listing each CDR3 protein once. The table lists over 500,000 distinct CDR3 sequences, roughly 17% of them singletons. Material: PBMCs or a T cell subset sorted from them (not recorded which). All receptors derive from an adult woman who had mild COVID-19 (a few samples of this study predate the infection). Cell type and time point are not known.

Ten or more counts support this clonotype. The CDR3 loop reads CSAGSDRNSYEQYF. The CDR3 DNA reads TGCAGTGCCGGTTCGGACAGAAACTCCTACGAGCAGTACTTC. The rearrangement uses TRBV20-1 and TRBJ2-7; TRBD1 is a possible D gene (6 bases). The V end lost 6 bases, the J end lost 0 bases, and 15 bases lay between the germline ends. The CDR3 contains 14 residues. The V gene's germline CDR1 is DFQATT and CDR2 SNEGSKA (reference sequence).

In its sample, this clonotype was seen a few times. This sequence joins TRBV5-6 and TRBJ1-4, with D perhaps TRBD1 (6 bases). The V end lost 3 bases, the J end lost 10 bases, and 13 bases lay between the germline ends. CDR3 length: 13 residues. Germline-derived CDR1 and CDR2 are SGHDT and YYEEEE. The CDR3 region is CASSWWTAGKLFF. In DNA form, the CDR3 reads TGTGCCAGCAGCTGGTGGACAGCGGGAAAACTGTTTTTT.

The chain couples TRBV24-1 to TRBJ2-7; 9 bases align to TRBD1. With V trimmed by 6 bases and J by 6 bases, 11 bases remained unmatched. The length of the CDR3 is 15 residues. CDR1 and CDR2 (germline): KGHDR, SFDVKD. The CDR3 nucleotides are TGTGCCACCAGTAATTCCGGGACAGGGTCTTCCGAGCAGTACTTC. Protein sequence: CATSNSGTGSSEQYF.

The gene calls are TRBV29-1 and TRBJ1-2; D unresolved. Germline loops: CDR1 SQVTM, CDR2 ANQGSEA. The CDR3 extends over 14 amino acids. Trimming took 0 bases from V and 4 from J, leaving 12 bases between them. DNA for the CDR3: TGCAGCGTTGAAGATGGGTCAGCATTCTATGGCTACACCTTC. It translates to CSVEDGSAFYGYTF.

The chain carries TRBV11-2 and TRBJ2-4; the D gene could be TRBD1 or TRBD2 (5 bases each). V lost 5 bases to trimming and J lost 2 bases, with 10 bases between them. Germline values: CDR1 SGHAT, CDR2 FQNNGV. CDR3 length equals 14 residues. CDR3 nucleotides: TGTGCCAGCAGCCGGGGCGGTTCCAAAAACATTCAGTACTTC. Translated, it gives CASSRGGSKNIQYF.